This TCR beta chain comes out of a study of identical twins. One entry per CDR3 protein results from TCRdb running MiXCR on the 5' RACE reads. The table lists around 250,000 distinct CDR3 sequences, roughly 13% of them singletons. In this sample, this clonotype turned up a few times. Antigen: not known. Points from the study as a whole: It was out-of-frame TCR alpha sharing in monozygotic twins that models underestimated. Part of the zero-insertion signal could reflect confounding by invariant MAIT and iNKT cells. Weaker excess twin sharing was observed in beta out-of-frame sequences.

This same sample was also taken into another study, of yellow fever vaccine responses in identical twins. That paper states: Reports say the vaccine T cell response in twins looked partly convergent and partly personalized.

The origin of this receptor is a woman under 30 in good health. Input material: memory (CD45RO+) T cells sorted from blood.

The CDR3 here is CASSDRRGDYNEQFF. The CDR3 DNA follows: TGTGCCAGCAGTGATAGGCGGGGGGATTACAATGAGCAGTTCTTC. V is TRBV2 and J is TRBJ2-1; 8 nucleotides match TRBD2. J gave up 4 bases and V 3 bases, and 5 bases lay outside the gene matches. Germline CDR1 reads SNHLY; CDR2 reads FYNNEI. There are 15 residues in the CDR3.